The 31 T cell receptor beta chains below all came from one sample that was sequenced in a study of CD8 T cells in Susac syndrome. RNA, at about 0.5 to 1 ug, was reverse transcribed with random hexamers. TCRdb reprocessed the immunoSEQ multiplex PCR reads with MiXCR, giving one entry per CDR3 protein. The sample yields roughly 80,000 distinct CDR3 sequences, approximately 94% seen once. Sequenced: CD8+ T cells from PBMCs. The receptors stem from a human donor in good health.

This clonotype was seen once. The V call is TRBV12-5, the J call TRBJ2-5; 9 bases line up with TRBD1. The V gene end was trimmed by 6 bases and the J gene end by 5 bases; junction bases not matched to a gene: 7. The germline V gene has CDR1 LGHNT and CDR2 FRNRAP. This CDR3 region has 14 residues. The DNA for the CDR3 is TGTGCTAGTGGCGCGGGACAGGGTGAGGAGACCCAGTACTTC. This gives the protein CASGAGQGEETQYF.

This clonotype was seen once. The chain carries TRBV20-1 and TRBJ1-1, with TRBD1 identical over 9 bases. The CDR3 length is 12 residues. Trimming cost V 6 bases and J 11 bases; bases outside gene matches: 10. The V gene's germline CDR1 is DFQATT and CDR2 SNEGSKA (reference sequence). CDR3 nucleotides: TGCAGTGCGATTATACGGGACAGGGTTGCTTTCTTT. Translating it yields CSAIIRDRVAFF.

The chain couples TRBV5-6 to TRBJ2-7; unclear D gene. The germline V gene has CDR1 SGHDT and CDR2 YYEEEE. There are 13 residues in the CDR3. Trimming cost V 0 bases and J 0 bases, with 4 bases left between them. CDR3 region: CASSLELSYEQYV. CDR3 bases: TGTGCCAGCAGCTTGGAACTCTCCTACGAGCAGTACGTC.

This chain joins TRBV5-1 and TRBJ2-5; D unresolved. This CDR3 is 13 amino acids long. Trimming shortened V by 0 bases and J by 5 bases, and 8 bases separated the two germline ends. Per the germline V gene, CDR1 is SGHRS and CDR2 is YFSETQ. Here the CDR3 DNA reads TGCGCCAGCAGCTTGGTGGGATTGGAGACCCAGTACTTC. It yields the protein CASSLVGLETQYF.

This clonotype was counted only a few times. The CDR3 DNA follows: TGCAGCGTTGAACGTACGGGGCTAAACTATGGCTACACCTTC. Its translation: CSVERTGLNYGYTF. The gene calls are TRBV29-1 and TRBJ1-2; tentatively, D is TRBD1 (5 bases). Trimming removed 2 bases at V and 2 bases at J, with 12 bases between. The CDR3 totals 14 residues. The germline CDR1 and CDR2 sequences are SQVTM and ANQGSEA.

The chain combines TRBV12-3 or TRBV12-4 with TRBJ2-1, with D possibly TRBD2 on 6 matching bases. Trimming cost V 2 bases and J 6 bases, with 14 bases left between them. The CDR3 loop spans 15 amino acids. CDR3 residues: CASSLSRLVGNEQFF. The CDR3 DNA sequence: TGTGCCAGCAGTTTATCGAGACTAGTAGGCAATGAGCAGTTCTTC.

The V gene is TRBV29-1, the J gene TRBJ2-1, with D maybe TRBD2 (5 bases). The CDR3 loop spans 17 amino acids. CDR1 and CDR2 (germline): SQVTM, ANQGSEA. V was pared by 1 base and J by 0 bases, with 16 bases between. CDR3 loop: CSVEGGQALHSYNEQFF. As DNA, the CDR3 is TGCAGCGTTGAAGGCGGGCAGGCCCTTCACTCCTACAATGAGCAGTTCTTC.

The CDR3 DNA reads TGTGCCAGCAGTGACCGGAGATACAATCAGCCCCAGCATTTT. Translated: CASSDRRYNQPQHF. The rearrangement uses TRBV28 and TRBJ1-5; D is ambiguous. Germline V gives CDR1 MDHEN, CDR2 SYDVKM. The CDR3 runs to 14 residues. V lost 5 bases and J lost 3, with 11 bases in between.

The V call is TRBV20-1, the J call TRBJ1-4; D gene ambiguous. CDR3 length: 17 residues. The germline CDR1 and CDR2 sequences are DFQATT and SNEGSKA (reference sequence). V gave up 1 base and J gave up 0 bases, with 15 bases separating them. The CDR3 here is CSARASSLKATNEKLFF. In DNA, the CDR3 is TGCAGTGCTAGAGCATCCTCACTTAAGGCAACTAATGAAAAACTGTTTTTT.

The J gene is TRBJ2-3, the V gene TRBV6-2 or TRBV6-3, with 11 nucleotides matching TRBD2. V shed 0 bases, J shed 5 bases, and the junction held 4 bases outside the gene matches. The CDR3 length is 16 residues. CDR1 is MNHEY, CDR2 SVGEGT, per germline. DNA for the CDR3: TGTGCCAGCAGTTACTCGACTAGCGGGACGGGAGATACGCAGTATTTT. As protein: CASSYSTSGTGDTQYF.

This rearrangement joins TRBV25-1 to TRBJ1-5; D unresolved. Germline loops: CDR1 MGHDK, CDR2 SYGVNS. V lost 4 bases and J lost 1, with 5 bases in between. The CDR3 is made up of 13 amino acids. The CDR3 is CASSGGSNQPQHF. CDR3 nucleotide sequence: TGTGCCAGCAGTGGGGGAAGCAATCAGCCCCAGCATTTT.

This clonotype was recorded once. The V gene is TRBV4-1, the J gene TRBJ2-1; tentatively, D is TRBD1 (5 bases). The CDR3 has 14 residues. Per the germline V gene, CDR1 is MGHRA and CDR2 is YSYEKL. V lost 4 bases to trimming and J lost 4 bases, with 11 bases between them. As DNA, the CDR3 is TGCGCCAGCAGCCCCCGACAGACTTACAATGAGCAGTTCTTC. Protein sequence: CASSPRQTYNEQFF.

The chain is built from TRBV5-4 and TRBJ1-2; 12 bases are a match to TRBD1. There are 16 residues in the CDR3. From germline, CDR1 is SGHNT and CDR2 YYREEE (reference sequence). V lost 1 base, J lost 8 bases, and 9 bases stayed unmatched. The CDR3 DNA follows: TGTGCCAGCAGCTTGTGCCGGGACAGGGGGCTCGGGGGCTACACCTTC. Residues: CASSLCRDRGLGGYTF.

The genes are TRBV11-2 and TRBJ2-2; 9 nucleotides align to TRBD1. Germline assignment: CDR1 SGHAT and CDR2 FQNNGV. J gave up 0 bases and V 3 bases, and 11 bases lay outside the gene matches. The CDR3 contains 19 residues. CDR3 sequence reads: CASSFPRDRVSANTGELFF. CDR3 coding DNA: TGTGCCAGCAGCTTCCCACGGGACAGGGTTAGTGCGAACACCGGGGAGCTGTTTTTT.

This clonotype appeared once. This chain joins TRBV27 and TRBJ2-1; 10 bases line up with TRBD2. CDR1 and CDR2 (germline): MNHEY, SMNVEV (reference sequence). After removal of 4 bases from V and 9 bases from J, the junction contained 12 bases not matched to a gene. CDR3 length: 16 residues. This CDR3 is CASSSLALAGFGEQFF. CDR3 DNA sequence: TGTGCCAGCAGTTCTTTGGCACTAGCGGGATTCGGTGAGCAGTTCTTC.

V and J are TRBV29-1 and TRBJ1-1; D is unresolved. Trimming removed 7 bases from V and 7 bases from J, with 7 bases in between. Germline CDR1 and CDR2: SQVTM and ANQGSEA. This CDR3 spans 9 amino acids. The CDR3 loop is CSEVIEAFF. The CDR3 nucleotides are TGCAGCGAGGTAATTGAAGCTTTCTTT.

The chain uses TRBV7-8 and TRBJ2-5, with 7 bases that match TRBD2. V lost 4 bases, J lost 4 bases, and 12 bases stayed unmatched. Per the germline V gene, CDR1 is SGHVS and CDR2 is FQNEAQ. This CDR3 spans 16 amino acids. CDR3 protein: CASSSRRPGEGETQYF. The CDR3 DNA follows: TGTGCCAGCAGCTCGAGGAGACCCGGGGAGGGAGAGACCCAGTACTTC.

This clonotype has more than one count but fewer than ten. The chain has TRBV7-9 and TRBJ1-1; D unclear. This CDR3 contains 11 residues. Looked up from germline, CDR1 is SEHNR and CDR2 is FQNEAQ (reference sequence). The germline V and J ends were trimmed by 6 bases and 6 bases, with 8 bases remaining between them. CDR3 residues: CASSLASEAFF. For the CDR3, the DNA is TGTGCCAGCAGTTTGGCCTCTGAAGCTTTCTTT.

The chain employs TRBV7-9 and TRBJ2-7, with 10 bases matching TRBD1. V lost 4 bases to trimming and J lost 7 bases; unmatched junction nucleotides: 7. This CDR3 comprises 14 residues. Germline V lookup: CDR1 SEHNR, CDR2 FQNEAQ (reference sequence). The CDR3 DNA follows: TGTGCCAGCAGCTCCCCCGGGACAGGGGAAGAGCAGTACTTC. Its translation: CASSSPGTGEEQYF.

The rearrangement uses TRBV7-9 and TRBJ1-2, with a tentative D call TRBD1 (6 bases). The V end was cut by 4 bases, the J end by 4 bases, with 19 bases between. CDR1 is SEHNR and CDR2 is FQNEAQ in the germline V gene (reference sequence). CDR3 size: 16 residues. This CDR3 reads CASSSSQGTGGYGYTF. CDR3 in DNA: TGTGCCAGCAGCTCAAGCCAGGGGACCGGGGGCTATGGCTACACCTTC.

The J gene is TRBJ2-7, the V gene TRBV20-1, with TRBD2 as a possible D gene (7 bases). V was pared by 4 bases and J by 4 bases, with 17 bases between. This CDR3 has 14 amino acids. Germline CDR1 DFQATT, CDR2 SNEGSKA (reference sequence). CDR3 amino acids: CSATITGGRYEQYV. The CDR3 coding sequence is TGCAGTGCTACTATAACCGGGGGGCGGTACGAGCAGTACGTC.

This chain uses TRBV5-4 with TRBJ2-1; D might be TRBD1 or TRBD2, each matching 5 bases. From germline, CDR1 is SGHNT and CDR2 YYREEE (reference sequence). The CDR3 contains 14 residues. V lost 0 bases to trimming and J lost 4 bases, with 8 bases between them. Written as DNA, the CDR3 is TGTGCCAGCAGCTTGGGGGGGATATACAATGAGCAGTTCTTC. Its protein is CASSLGGIYNEQFF.

CDR3: CASSPEAAGTQYF. The CDR3 DNA is TGTGCCAGCAGTCCTGAAGCCGCGGGGACCCAGTACTTC. The chain carries TRBV28 and TRBJ2-5; TRBD2 might be the D (5 bases). The CDR3 is 13 residues long. V dropped 5 bases and J dropped 7 bases, with 14 bases sitting between them. Germline V CDR1 and CDR2: MDHEN, SYDVKM.

J is TRBJ2-3 and V is TRBV4-1; tentatively, D is TRBD1 (6 bases). The length of the CDR3 is 14 residues. Germline V lookup: CDR1 MGHRA, CDR2 YSYEKL. The V end was cut by 5 bases, the J end by 6 bases, with 15 bases between. The CDR3 loop reads CASSLRVRGDTQYF. CDR3 bases: TGCGCCAGCAGCTTGCGGGTGAGGGGGGATACGCAGTATTTT.

The chain combines TRBV7-9 with TRBJ1-2; D is possibly TRBD1 (5 bases). CDR3 size: 14 residues. The V end lost 1 base, the J end lost 5 bases, and 11 bases lay between the germline ends. Germline assignment: CDR1 SEHNR and CDR2 FQNEAQ (reference sequence). The CDR3 DNA sequence: TGTGCCAGCAGCTTAGAGGCAGGGCGATATGGCTACACCTTC. Protein product: CASSLEAGRYGYTF.

The genes are TRBV6-1 and TRBJ2-1, with 9 bases lining up with TRBD2. Germline lookup yields CDR1 MNHNS and CDR2 SASEGT. V was clipped by 0 bases and J by 8 bases; unmatched bases: 11. This CDR3 has 17 amino acids. The CDR3 DNA reads as TGTGCCAGCAGTGAAGCGCGGTCTAGCGGGAAATATGATGAGCAGTTCTTC. Translated: CASSEARSSGKYDEQFF.

This rearrangement joins TRBV5-1 to TRBJ1-2, with 8 bases aligning to TRBD1. CDR1 is SGHRS and CDR2 is YFSETQ in the germline V gene. With 4 bases clipped from V and 4 bases from J, the junction kept 9 bases outside the gene matches. The CDR3 sequence is 15 residues long. The CDR3 loop is CASSQGTGPPYGYTF. CDR3 nucleotide sequence: TGCGCCAGCAGCCAAGGGACAGGCCCTCCCTATGGCTACACCTTC.

This clonotype was counted between two and nine times. This chain uses TRBV4-2 with TRBJ2-7, with D possibly TRBD2 on 6 matching bases. Germline loops: CDR1 LGHNA, CDR2 YNFKEQ. The CDR3 length is 15 residues. Trimming took 1 base from V and 2 from J, leaving 12 bases between them. The CDR3 spells CASSQVGGETYEQYV. CDR3 sequence (DNA): TGTGCCAGCAGCCAAGTAGGCGGGGAGACCTACGAGCAGTACGTC.

This chain uses TRBV11-2 with TRBJ1-1; D is ambiguous. Looked up from germline, CDR1 is SGHAT and CDR2 is FQNNGV. The CDR3 sequence is 15 residues long. The V end was cut by 2 bases, the J end by 2 bases, with 12 bases between. CDR3 loop: CASSLQRLTNTEAFF. The CDR3 DNA sequence: TGTGCCAGCAGCTTACAGAGGTTAACAAACACTGAAGCTTTCTTT. Using reference TRBV11-2 and TRBJ1-1 for the parts outside the CDR3, the full variable domain is EAGVAQSPRYKIIEKRQSVAFWCNPISGHATLYWYQQILGQGPKLLIQFQNNGVVDDSQLPKDRFSAERLKGVDSTLKIQPAKLEDSAVYLCASSLQRLTNTEAFFGQGTRLTVV.

The chain has TRBV10-3 and TRBJ1-5, with D perhaps TRBD1 (6 bases). The CDR3 sequence is 14 residues long. V dropped 6 bases and J dropped 5 bases, with 14 bases sitting between them. The germline CDR1 and CDR2 sequences are ENHRY and SYGVKD. CDR3: CAISAEGVDQPQHF. CDR3 nucleotide sequence: TGTGCCATCAGCGCCGAGGGGGTAGATCAGCCCCAGCATTTT.

This rearrangement joins TRBV4-1 to TRBJ2-3; maybe TRBD2 (6 bases). The CDR3 consists of 13 residues. Trimming took 1 base from V and 5 from J, leaving 7 bases between them. Per germline, CDR1 MGHRA and CDR2 YSYEKL. CDR3 residues: CASSQGGGDTQYF. The CDR3 DNA reads TGCGCCAGCAGCCAAGGGGGAGGAGATACGCAGTATTTT.